This T cell receptor (beta chain) came from a study of blood T cell repertoires in COVID-19. Turning to the study itself: From the United States, Italy and Spain came samples of acute and convalescent COVID-19. T cells, B-cell-depleted T cells, or PBMCs supplied cDNA or gDNA.

In the authors' workflow: Amplification of reference gene primers provided the estimated nucleated cell counts. Measured with immunoSEQ multiplex PCR; TCRdb has only the in-frame clones, and not every one. Clone size and V and J calls were adopted from that table, with D and trimming inferred from the DNA. The data show about 290,000 clones, with 85% seen just once and around 4.5% held by the top ten. The V end was cut by 3 bases, the J end by 4 bases, with 12 bases between. CDR1 is KGHDR, CDR2 SFDVKD, per germline. The CDR3 length is 15 residues. The sample taken for sequencing was peripheral blood. V is TRBV24-1 and J is TRBJ2-1; the D gene is possibly TRBD2 (5 bases). This receptor was identified in a woman aged 45-65 years with active or convalescent COVID-19. The CDR3 bases are TGTGCCACCAGTGATCCCCGAACGGGGTACAATGAGCAGTTCTTC. Translation gives CATSDPRTGYNEQFF.